This T cell receptor (beta chain) was observed in a study of shared clonotypes between healthy human individuals. Genomic DNA of every subset was divided equally among multiple immunoSEQ plates. Some clones are missing from TCRdb's copy, which holds only in-frame ones; the method was immunoSEQ multiplex PCR. The sample includes approximately 240,000 clones, 60% to 80% of them seen just once. The CDR3 runs 15 residues. The germline V gene encodes CDR1 LNHDA and CDR2 SQIVND (reference sequence). Unmatched junction bases numbered 10, after V lost 3 bases and J lost 9 bases. This clone was counted once. What it binds is not known. General study findings and limits: Limited genetic and exposure-history diversity came from having few donors. Only blood samples were collected, and tissue repertoires likely differ.

The sequence was collected from a man younger than 45 in good health. The chain employs TRBV19 and TRBJ2-1; 8 nucleotides align to TRBD1. What was sequenced was memory CD4+ T cells sorted from blood. The subset was: CD45RA-negative fraction. The CDR3 DNA is TGTGCCAGTAGTATTAAAACCCAGGGGGCCGCTGAGCAGTTCTTC. Protein product: CASSIKTQGAAEQFF.